Shown below are 3 T cell receptor beta chains from a single sample sequenced in a study of long-term antiretroviral therapy in people with HIV. The libraries were made with immunoSEQ v3.0 at survey level. Sequencing was performed with immunoSEQ multiplex PCR; in TCRdb, only in-frame clones are kept and a portion is missing. The sample carries approximately 18,000 clones, roughly 89% recorded once. The sequences come from unsorted PBMCs, collected 3 years after starting antiretroviral therapy. The origin of the receptors is a man in his forties or fifties with HIV.

The chain is built from TRBV18 and TRBJ1-2; 8 bases match TRBD1. CDR1 is KGHSH, CDR2 LQKENI, per germline. CDR3 length: 16 residues. With V trimmed by 3 bases and J by 2 bases, 8 bases remained unmatched. CDR3 bases: TGTGCCAGCTCACCCGGGCCTCAGGGGGCAAACTATGGCTACACCTTC. Its translation: CASSPGPQGANYGYTF.

This rearrangement joins TRBV5-1 to TRBJ2-7; TRBD2 is a possible D gene (11 bases). Germline CDR1 is SGHRS and CDR2 is YFSETQ. V shed 2 bases and J shed 0 bases, with 24 bases lying between them. This CDR3 has 19 residues. Here the CDR3 reads CASSFGTGVLAGASYEQYF. CDR3 nucleotides: TGCGCCAGCAGCTTTGGGACAGGGGTACTAGCGGGGGCCTCCTACGAGCAGTACTTC.

In regard to this clone: Other DNA sequences in the same sample also yield this CDR3. The J gene is TRBJ1-5, the V gene TRBV30; a weak D match, TRBD1 (6 bases). V was clipped by 0 bases and J by 7 bases, with 10 bases between them. The CDR3 runs to 13 residues. CDR1 is GTSNPN, CDR2 SVGIG, per germline (reference sequence). The CDR3 sequence: CAWSVQGGQPQHF. The CDR3, as DNA: TGTGCCTGGAGTGTACAGGGAGGCCAGCCCCAGCATTTT.